This entry lists 25 T cell receptor beta chains sequenced from one sample in a study of blood T cell repertoires in COVID-19. Some clones are missing from TCRdb's copy, which holds only in-frame ones; the method was immunoSEQ multiplex PCR. The sample holds roughly 140,000 clones; 88% are singletons and the top ten take 28%. Sequenced: peripheral blood. These receptors were obtained from a human donor in a cohort sampled during active COVID-19.

The chain combines TRBV19 with TRBJ2-2, with D perhaps matching TRBD2 (6 bases). CDR3 size: 14 residues. V gave up 6 bases and J gave up 5 bases, with 13 bases separating them. Germline values: CDR1 LNHDA, CDR2 SQIVND (reference sequence). The CDR3 coding sequence is TGTGCCAGTAGGGCCCCAGGGAGGACCGGGGAGCTGTTTTTT. The encoded protein is CASRAPGRTGELFF.

The V call is TRBV2, the J call TRBJ2-3; 7 bases match TRBD2. With 3 bases clipped from V and 2 bases from J, the junction kept 5 bases outside the gene matches. The CDR3 contains 15 residues. Germline loops: CDR1 SNHLY, CDR2 FYNNEI. In nucleotides, the CDR3 is TGTGCCAGCAGTGAGGGAGGGTTCGACACAGATACGCAGTATTTT. Translating it yields CASSEGGFDTDTQYF. Full variable domain (remainder filled in from reference TRBV2 and TRBJ2-3): EPEVTQTPSHQVTQMGQEVILRCVPISNHLYFYWYRQILGQKVEFLVSFYNNEISEKSEIFDDQFSVERPDGSNFTLKIRSTKLEDSAMYFCASSEGGFDTDTQYFGPGTRLTVL.

This CDR3 is CASSRDVGSEAFF. The CDR3 DNA sequence: TGTGCCAGCAGCCGAGACGTTGGCAGTGAAGCTTTCTTT. The chain joins TRBV4-2 to TRBJ1-1; D is uncertain. Trimming shortened V by 4 bases and J by 7 bases, and 13 bases separated the two germline ends. Germline V gene lookup returns CDR1 LGHNA and CDR2 YNFKEQ. This CDR3 contains 13 residues.

The chain carries TRBV6-5 and TRBJ1-1, with 9 bases aligning to TRBD1. CDR1 and CDR2 (germline): MNHEY, SVGAGI. The CDR3 covers 16 residues. V was pared by 2 bases and J by 3 bases, with 7 bases of the junction left unmatched. CDR3: CASSYRRTGGYTEAFF. The CDR3, as DNA: TGTGCCAGCAGTTACCGAAGAACAGGGGGCTACACTGAAGCTTTCTTT.

CDR3 coding DNA: TGTGCCAGTAGTAAAGACAGGGGCCCCGGAGACTATGGCTACACCTTC. This sequence encodes CASSKDRGPGDYGYTF. This sequence joins TRBV19 and TRBJ1-2; TRBD1 matches 8 bases. Unmatched junction bases numbered 10, after V lost 4 bases and J lost 3 bases. Per the germline V gene, CDR1 is LNHDA and CDR2 is SQIVND (reference sequence). This CDR3 spans 16 amino acids. Supplemented by reference TRBV19 and TRBJ1-2, the full variable domain reads DGGITQSPKYLFRKEGQNVTLSCEQNLNHDAMYWYRQDPGQGLRLIYYSQIVNDFQKGDIAEGYSVSREKKESFPLTVTSAQKNPTAFYLCASSKDRGPGDYGYTFGSGTRLTVV.

The chain recombines TRBV19 with TRBJ2-1; D is ambiguous. There are 13 residues in the CDR3. V lost 3 bases, J lost 2 bases, and 5 bases lay in between. Per the germline V gene, CDR1 is LNHDA and CDR2 is SQIVND (reference sequence). The CDR3 DNA reads TGTGCCAGTAGTATTACAGCCTACAATGAGCAGTTCTTC. This gives the protein CASSITAYNEQFF. Filled out from reference TRBV19 and TRBJ2-1, the complete variable domain reads DGGITQSPKYLFRKEGQNVTLSCEQNLNHDAMYWYRQDPGQGLRLIYYSQIVNDFQKGDIAEGYSVSREKKESFPLTVTSAQKNPTAFYLCASSITAYNEQFFGPGTRLTVL.

The V gene is TRBV12-3 or TRBV12-4, the J gene TRBJ2-7; 9 bases are a match to TRBD2. The CDR3 extends over 13 amino acids. V trimming: 5 bases; J trimming: 5 bases; junction bases outside the gene matches: 4. The CDR3 sequence: CASSIGTSNEQYF. The DNA for the CDR3 is TGTGCCAGCAGTATTGGGACTAGCAACGAGCAGTACTTC.

This clone was observed a few times. This chain connects TRBV29-1 to TRBJ1-2; 7 bases are shared with TRBD1. This CDR3 has 13 amino acids. Germline V gene sequence: CDR1 SQVTM, CDR2 ANQGSEA. J gave up 6 bases and V 4 bases, and 8 bases lay outside the gene matches. The CDR3 loop reads CSVVPDRAHGYTF. CDR3 bases: TGCAGCGTTGTCCCCGACAGGGCCCATGGCTACACCTTC.

The chain has TRBV7-9 and TRBJ2-5, with 7 bases identical to TRBD1. This CDR3 is built from 15 residues. The junction had 7 bases not matched to a gene; V was cut back by 5 bases and J by 1 base. CDR1 is SEHNR and CDR2 is FQNEAQ in the germline V gene (reference sequence). CDR3 bases: TGTGCCAGCAGCCCCCAGGACAGGCTCCAAGAGACCCAGTACTTC. This encodes CASSPQDRLQETQYF.

The chain uses TRBV29-1 and TRBJ2-7; 9 nucleotides line up with TRBD1. The ends lost 7 bases at V and 2 bases at J; junction bases unmatched: 3. This CDR3 contains 12 residues. The V gene's germline CDR1 is SQVTM and CDR2 ANQGSEA. Here the CDR3 reads CSAGDRAYEQYF. CDR3 sequence (DNA): TGCAGCGCTGGGGACAGGGCCTACGAGCAGTACTTC.

DNA for the CDR3: TGTGCCATCAGTGGCGGGGCTGGGGAGACCCAGTACTTC. This codes for CAISGGAGETQYF. The chain employs TRBV10-3 and TRBJ2-5, with a possible D match to TRBD2 (6 bases). The CDR3 is 13 residues long. Germline loops: CDR1 ENHRY, CDR2 SYGVKD. The V end lost 4 bases, the J end lost 5 bases, and 11 bases lay between the germline ends.

The chain combines TRBV4-2 with TRBJ1-2; D is perhaps TRBD1 (5 bases). Deletions cut 0 bases from V and 7 bases from J, with 15 bases between. The CDR3 has 15 amino acids. CDR1 LGHNA and CDR2 YNFKEQ come from the germline V gene. The CDR3 reads CASSQESGQGSGYTF. CDR3 nucleotides: TGTGCCAGCAGCCAAGAGAGCGGGCAGGGTAGTGGCTACACCTTC.

The chain combines TRBV18 with TRBJ2-2; 11 positions agree with TRBD2. The germline V gene encodes CDR1 KGHSH and CDR2 LQKENI. CDR3 size: 16 residues. V was clipped by 2 bases and J by 3 bases; unmatched bases: 2. The CDR3, as DNA: TGTGCCAGCTCACCAGGGACTAGCGGTGACACCGGGGAGCTGTTTTTT. Its protein product is CASSPGTSGDTGELFF. The full variable domain, in which reference TRBV18 and TRBJ2-2 provide the parts outside the CDR3, is NAGVMQNPRHLVRRRGQEARLRCSPMKGHSHVYWYRQLPEEGLKFMVYLQKENIIDESGMPKERFSAEFPKEGPSILRIQQVVRGDSAAYFCASSPGTSGDTGELFFGEGSRLTVL.

V usage is TRBV19 and J usage is TRBJ2-5; tentatively, D is TRBD2 (7 bases). Per germline, CDR1 LNHDA and CDR2 SQIVND (reference sequence). V lost 7 bases and J 2 bases, leaving 20 bases between the germline ends. This CDR3 region has 16 residues. For the CDR3, the DNA is TGTGCCAGTACCCCCCGTGGGGGGGGCCGACAAGAGACCCAGTACTTC. Residues: CASTPRGGGRQETQYF.

V and J are TRBV24-1 and TRBJ2-1; D perhaps matches TRBD2 (6 bases). There are 15 residues in the CDR3. Looked up from germline, CDR1 is KGHDR and CDR2 is SFDVKD. Trimming removed 7 bases at V and 9 bases at J, with 21 bases between. The CDR3 protein is CATSPPGGGSGEQFF. The CDR3 DNA is TGTGCCACCAGCCCCCCCGGGGGAGGTAGTGGTGAGCAGTTCTTC.

This clone has a single count. For the CDR3, the DNA is TGTGCCAGCTCGGAAGGGACAGGGTGGTTGTCAACTAATGAAAAACTGTTTTTT. It is translated as CASSEGTGWLSTNEKLFF. This rearrangement joins TRBV18 to TRBJ1-4; TRBD1 matches 9 bases. V gave up 6 bases and J gave up 0 bases; unmatched junction bases: 11. Germline V gene lookup returns CDR1 KGHSH and CDR2 LQKENI. The CDR3 totals 18 residues. The full variable domain, completed using reference TRBV18 and TRBJ1-4, is NAGVMQNPRHLVRRRGQEARLRCSPMKGHSHVYWYRQLPEEGLKFMVYLQKENIIDESGMPKERFSAEFPKEGPSILRIQQVVRGDSAAYFCASSEGTGWLSTNEKLFFGSGTQLSVL.

The chain combines TRBV5-4 with TRBJ1-6; no clear D. The CDR3 extends over 15 amino acids. The V gene's germline CDR1 is SGHNT and CDR2 YYREEE (reference sequence). V gave up 0 bases and J gave up 7 bases, with 11 bases separating them. The CDR3 spells CASSLEYSRNSPLHF. CDR3 DNA sequence: TGTGCCAGCAGCTTGGAGTACAGCCGAAATTCACCCCTCCACTTT.

This clone has at least ten counts. The chain combines TRBV30 with TRBJ1-2; tentative D call: TRBD1 (5 bases). CDR1 GTSNPN and CDR2 SVGIG come from the germline V gene (reference sequence). This CDR3 has 13 residues. Trimming stripped 8 bases from V and 5 bases from J, with 18 bases between. The CDR3 DNA reads as TGTGCCACCGGCAGTCAAGGGGTTTATGGCTACACCTTC. Amino acids: CATGSQGVYGYTF.

This clone was seen once. This sequence joins TRBV6-5 and TRBJ1-2; 7 bases line up with TRBD1. From germline, CDR1 is MNHEY and CDR2 SVGAGI. Trimming at V came to 5 bases and at J to 0 bases, leaving 0 bases not matched to a gene. CDR3 length: 13 residues. The CDR3 DNA is TGTGCCAGCAGTCAGGGGGCTAACTATGGCTACACCTTC. Its protein product is CASSQGANYGYTF.

CDR3 in amino acids: CASSLNPGQDNYGYTF. The CDR3 DNA reads TGTGCCAGCAGCTTGAACCCCGGACAGGATAACTATGGCTACACCTTC. The J gene is TRBJ1-2, the V gene TRBV9; 7 bases align to TRBD1. Germline CDR1 reads SGDLS; CDR2 reads YYNGEE. The CDR3 runs 16 residues. V shed 4 bases, J shed 1 base, and the junction held 10 bases outside the gene matches.

The chain combines TRBV15 with TRBJ1-2; D call uncertain. V lost 3 bases to trimming and J lost 8 bases, with 16 bases between them. The CDR3 contains 14 residues. Per the germline V gene, CDR1 is LNHNV and CDR2 is YYDKDF (reference sequence). In DNA, the CDR3 is TGTGCCACCAGCAGTCCTCCCGGGTTCTGGGGCTACACCTTC. Translating gives CATSSPPGFWGYTF.

This clone was observed a few times. Distinct nucleotide sequences in the sample also encode this CDR3. This chain joins TRBV2 and TRBJ1-2, with D maybe TRBD1 (6 bases). Trimming took off 4 bases at V and 1 base at J, with 7 bases between the two ends. The CDR3 has 13 amino acids. Germline CDR1 reads SNHLY; CDR2 reads FYNNEI. In nucleotides, the CDR3 is TGTGCCAGCAGTGTGGACAGTAACTATGGCTACACCTTC. Its protein is CASSVDSNYGYTF. The variable domain in full, completed from reference TRBV2 and TRBJ1-2, reads EPEVTQTPSHQVTQMGQEVILRCVPISNHLYFYWYRQILGQKVEFLVSFYNNEISEKSEIFDDQFSVERPDGSNFTLKIRSTKLEDSAMYFCASSVDSNYGYTFGSGTRLTVV.

The chain recombines TRBV12-3 or TRBV12-4 with TRBJ2-7, with D possibly being TRBD1 (6 bases). The ends were cut back, 5 bases at V and 5 bases at J, with 13 bases in the middle. CDR3 length: 13 residues. The CDR3 region is CASSRQALDEQYF. CDR3 DNA sequence: TGTGCCAGCAGTCGACAGGCTCTGGACGAGCAGTACTTC.

J is TRBJ2-3 and V is TRBV9; TRBD2 matches at 9 bases. This CDR3 has 15 amino acids. Germline V CDR1 and CDR2: SGDLS, YYNGEE. V trimming: 6 bases; J trimming: 3 bases; junction bases outside the gene matches: 8. This CDR3 reads CASNAAGGLTDTQYF. The CDR3 nucleotides are TGTGCCAGCAACGCAGCGGGGGGACTTACAGATACGCAGTATTTT. Looking up the rest from reference TRBV9 and TRBJ2-3 gives the full variable domain: DSGVTQTPKHLITATGQRVTLRCSPRSGDLSVYWYQQSLDQGLQFLIQYYNGEERAKGNILERFSAQQFPDLHSELNLSSLELGDSALYFCASNAAGGLTDTQYFGPGTRLTVL.

The CDR3 reads CASSIPRGRSGELFF. In nucleotides, the CDR3 is TGTGCCAGTAGTATCCCCAGGGGGCGGTCCGGGGAGCTGTTTTTT. The rearrangement links TRBV19 to TRBJ2-2, with 8 nucleotides matching TRBD1. The CDR3 has 15 amino acids. V dropped 3 bases and J dropped 6; count of bases not matched to a gene: 6. Germline-derived CDR1 and CDR2 are LNHDA and SQIVND (reference sequence).